These 13 T cell receptor beta chains came from one sample sequenced in a study of post-analysis software for immune sequencing data. Findings of the study overall: About 5 TRBV segments, including TRBV5-6, TRBV5-1 and TRBV20-1, were more frequent in patients than controls.

Unique molecular identifiers were carried by the TCR beta cDNA libraries. One entry per CDR3 protein results from TCRdb running MiXCR on the PCR reads. The sample shows some 690,000 distinct CDR3 sequences, about 60% of them seen only once. No antigen has been identified for these receptors. The sequenced material came from blood. The receptors derive from a girl aged 2 to 9 with multiple sclerosis.

In its sample, this clonotype was seen a few times. The rearrangement joins TRBV5-1 to TRBJ2-7; no reliable D call. The CDR3 runs 13 residues. Germline CDR1 and CDR2: SGHRS and YFSETQ. V was cut by 2 bases and J by 4 bases, with 10 bases left in between. CDR3 in DNA: TGCGCCAGCAGCTTTGAAGACGGATACGAGCAGTACTTC. This sequence encodes CASSFEDGYEQYF.

Only a few counts were recorded for this clonotype. The gene calls are TRBV12-3 or TRBV12-4 and TRBJ2-6, with 7 bases identical to TRBD1. The CDR3 totals 15 residues. J gave up 0 bases and V 8 bases, and 4 bases lay outside the gene matches. The chain's CDR3 is CASSTGVSGANVLTF. The DNA of the CDR3 is TGTGCCAGCTCAACAGGGGTCTCTGGGGCCAACGTCCTGACTTTC.

The chain carries TRBV7-6 and TRBJ1-1; D is uncertain. V gave up 1 base and J gave up 4 bases, with 13 bases separating them. The germline V gene encodes CDR1 SGHVS and CDR2 FNYEAQ. This CDR3 spans 15 amino acids. The CDR3: CASSLETKGATEAFF. The CDR3 DNA reads as TGTGCCAGCAGCTTAGAAACGAAGGGTGCCACTGAAGCTTTCTTT.

V is TRBV7-2 and J is TRBJ2-3; TRBD2 aligns across 10 bases. CDR3 length: 20 residues. In germline, CDR1 is SGHTA, CDR2 FQGNSA. V gave up 0 bases and J gave up 2 bases; unmatched junction bases: 14. DNA for the CDR3: TGTGCCAGCAGCTTAGCACCCCTAGCGGGGGCCGTTTTATCCACAGATACGCAGTATTTT. Residues: CASSLAPLAGAVLSTDTQYF.

The chain couples TRBV7-2 to TRBJ2-3; maybe TRBD1 (5 bases). Germline lookup yields CDR1 SGHTA and CDR2 FQGNSA. This CDR3 region has 13 residues. Trimming shortened V by 6 bases and J by 3 bases, and 10 bases separated the two germline ends. CDR3 coding DNA: TGTGCCAGCAGTCGGGCAGGGACAGATACGCAGTATTTT. It encodes CASSRAGTDTQYF.

The chain joins TRBV5-1 to TRBJ1-1; unclear D gene. The CDR3 loop spans 14 amino acids. Looked up from germline, CDR1 is SGHRS and CDR2 is YFSETQ. V lost 5 bases and J lost 1, with 12 bases in between. CDR3 amino acids: CASSYADTNTEAFF. The DNA of the CDR3 is TGCGCCAGCAGTTATGCCGACACGAACACTGAAGCTTTCTTT.

This clonotype was detected a few times. V and J are TRBV3-1 and TRBJ1-1; D gene uncertain. The germline gives CDR1 LGHDT, CDR2 YNNKEL (reference sequence). This CDR3 has 11 residues. V was clipped by 6 bases and J by 5 bases, with 7 bases between them. Here the CDR3 reads CASRRGTEAFF. The DNA of the CDR3 is TGTGCCAGCAGGCGGGGAACTGAAGCTTTCTTT.

The chain is built from TRBV7-9 and TRBJ2-7; possible D gene TRBD1, 6 bases. The V gene lost 4 bases and the J gene lost 2 bases, with 12 bases spanning the gap. This CDR3 is built from 14 residues. Germline CDR1 and CDR2: SEHNR and FQNEAQ (reference sequence). CDR3 region: CASSSKGQTYEQYF. The DNA of the CDR3 is TGTGCCAGCAGCTCAAAAGGACAGACCTACGAGCAGTACTTC.

This chain connects TRBV20-1 to TRBJ2-3, with unresolved D. Germline V gene sequence: CDR1 DFQATT, CDR2 SNEGSKA (reference sequence). V dropped 5 bases and J dropped 2 bases, with 17 bases sitting between them. The CDR3 is 15 amino acids. The CDR3 reads CSALNRASPTDTQYF. Here the CDR3 DNA reads TGCAGTGCTCTGAACCGGGCATCCCCCACAGATACGCAGTATTTT.

This chain connects TRBV6-5 to TRBJ2-1, with TRBD2 matching 11 bases. The junction had 5 bases not matched to a gene; V was cut back by 0 bases and J by 7 bases. This CDR3 is built from 16 residues. Germline CDR1 is MNHEY and CDR2 is SVGAGI. The CDR3 coding sequence is TGTGCCAGCAGTTACTCTGGGAGACTAGCGGGGAATGAGCAGTTCTTC. The encoded protein is CASSYSGRLAGNEQFF.

This clonotype turned up a few times. The chain has TRBV20-1 and TRBJ1-5; D possibly corresponds to TRBD1 (6 bases). Germline V CDR1 and CDR2: DFQATT, SNEGSKA (reference sequence). The length of the CDR3 is 13 residues. Trimming stripped 4 bases from V and 6 bases from J, with 13 bases between. The CDR3 DNA reads as TGCAGTGCTAATGCAGGGGTTGGTCAGCCCCAGCATTTT. This translates into CSANAGVGQPQHF.

V and J are TRBV25-1 and TRBJ2-7; TRBD1 matches 7 bases. Germline V CDR1 and CDR2: MGHDK, SYGVNS. Trimming at V came to 4 bases and at J to 4 bases, leaving 13 bases not matched to a gene. This CDR3 has 16 amino acids. The DNA for the CDR3 is TGTGCCAGCAGTGGCCCGGGCGAGGACAGGCGGTACGAGCAGTACTTC. This gives the protein CASSGPGEDRRYEQYF.

J is TRBJ1-5 and V is TRBV7-9; tentatively, D is TRBD1 (5 bases). The CDR3 is made up of 13 amino acids. The germline V gene encodes CDR1 SEHNR and CDR2 FQNEAQ (reference sequence). Trimming cost V 3 bases and J 5 bases, with 8 bases left between them. The DNA for the CDR3 is TGTGCCAGCAGCTTGGACACCGATCAGCCCCAGCATTTT. Translated: CASSLDTDQPQHF. The whole variable domain, filled in from reference TRBV7-9 and TRBJ1-5, reads DTGVSQNPRHKITKRGQNVTFRCDPISEHNRLYWYRQTLGQGPEFLTYFQNEAQLEKSRLLSDRFSAERPKGSFSTLEIQRTEQGDSAMYLCASSLDTDQPQHFGDGTRLSIL.